This TCR beta chain was profiled in a study of T-cell reconstitution after alpha-beta-depleted transplantation in children. The V and J ends lost 2 bases and 2 bases, in that order; junction bases with no gene match: 6. The CDR3 has 16 residues. Preparation of the TCRbeta library was carried out with unique molecular identifiers. TCRdb ran MiXCR on the PCR reads and lists one entry per CDR3 protein. The sample lists about 240,000 distinct CDR3 sequences; about 12% were seen once. V usage is TRBV12-3 or TRBV12-4 and J usage is TRBJ1-5, with 7 bases that match TRBD1. The receptor was derived from a human donor who donated a stem cell graft to a child with acute lymphoblastic leukemia. Sequencing used PBMCs from the stem cell graft donor, obtained from the stem cell graft. This CDR3 reads CASSLRGGIGNQPQHF. CDR3 sequence (DNA): TGTGCCAGCAGTTTAAGAGGGGGCATCGGCAATCAGCCCCAGCATTTT.